Listed below are T cell receptor beta chains from one sample, sequenced in a study of CD8 T cells in ankylosing spondylitis. TCRdb processed the 5' RACE reads anew with MiXCR; each CDR3 protein has one entry. The data show around 130,000 distinct CDR3 sequences, with approximately 17% seen just once and approximately 30% held by the top ten. The specimen sequenced was blood, either unsorted or a sorted T cell fraction (not recorded which). These receptors were collected from a male donor with ankylosing spondylitis. CDR3s leave out the opening cysteine and the closing phenylalanine or tryptophan. Each record gives: V gene, D gene, clone size, CDR3 protein. A D gene is named only where the DNA matches it firmly. The size field is filled for only some rows; it gives once, few, many or a size class.

V gene: TRBV28; D gene: TRBD1; clone size: few; CDR3 protein: ASSLWQGEWAYNEQF
V gene: TRBV12-3/TRBV12-4; D gene: TRBD1; clone size: few; CDR3 protein: ASSSPGTAHYNEQF
V gene: TRBV29-1; D gene: .; clone size: .; CDR3 protein: SVVGGTYSGANVLT
V gene: TRBV28; D gene: .; clone size: .; CDR3 protein: ASRNGPSDTQY
V gene: TRBV12-3/TRBV12-4; D gene: .; clone size: few; CDR3 protein: ASKEWENTEAF
V gene: TRBV12-3/TRBV12-4; D gene: .; clone size: .; CDR3 protein: ASSLVLQPNTGELF
V gene: TRBV2; D gene: TRBD2; clone size: .; CDR3 protein: AIRGLAGGFYNEQF
V gene: TRBV7-9; D gene: TRBD2; clone size: few; CDR3 protein: ASSLEAGGYNEQF
V gene: TRBV5-6; D gene: .; clone size: few; CDR3 protein: ASSLRVTTAVNEQF
V gene: TRBV5-1; D gene: .; clone size: few; CDR3 protein: ASSWTGTPEVSYEQY
V gene: TRBV7-9; D gene: .; clone size: few; CDR3 protein: ASNPDLMETQY
V gene: TRBV15; D gene: .; clone size: few; CDR3 protein: ATSKGVSGANVLT
V gene: TRBV7-6; D gene: .; clone size: .; CDR3 protein: ASSFQLNEQF
V gene: TRBV5-1; D gene: .; clone size: few; CDR3 protein: ASSLASGPTYEQY
V gene: TRBV9; D gene: .; clone size: .; CDR3 protein: ASSVAGGPLSYNEQF
V gene: TRBV2; D gene: .; clone size: .; CDR3 protein: ASRPPTGGNTIY
V gene: TRBV6-6; D gene: .; clone size: many; CDR3 protein: ASSPATEKLF
V gene: TRBV28; D gene: .; clone size: .; CDR3 protein: ASSSTGEGVGEQY
V gene: TRBV27; D gene: .; clone size: few; CDR3 protein: ASSRTRTESSYEQY
V gene: TRBV12-3/TRBV12-4; D gene: .; clone size: many; CDR3 protein: ASNSLGEGTDTQY